Below are 7 T cell receptor beta chains sequenced from a single sample in a study of blood T cell repertoires in COVID-19 (TCRdb year 2020). Library preparation employed the immunoSEQ multiplex PCR assay. Imported from immuneACCESS, the table was reduced by TCRdb to in-frame sequences with V and J called. These copies leave out some clones; in studies compared against another copy, an unresolved V gene accounts for under half, and the cause of the remainder is not known. The sample records about 99,000 clones, about 90% of which are singletons. The ten largest clonotypes hold roughly 15% of the sample. The sample consisted of peripheral blood. These receptors all stem from a man aged 45-60 years with acute or convalescent COVID-19.

This clone was recorded only once. The rearrangement uses TRBV5-1 and TRBJ2-1, with 9 bases lining up with TRBD2. The V and J ends lost 0 bases and 0 bases, in that order; junction bases with no gene match: 10. The CDR3 consists of 19 residues. Per germline, CDR1 SGHRS and CDR2 YFSETQ. The CDR3 coding sequence is TGCGCCAGCAGCTTGGTCGTGACTAGCGGAGGAAGCTCCTACAATGAGCAGTTCTTC. Translating it yields CASSLVVTSGGSSYNEQFF.

The V and J genes are TRBV19 and TRBJ1-4; D perhaps matches TRBD1 (5 bases). Germline CDR1 and CDR2: LNHDA and SQIVND (reference sequence). The germline V and J ends were trimmed by 2 bases and 10 bases, with 14 bases remaining between them. The CDR3 length is 14 residues. In DNA form, the CDR3 reads TGTGCCAGTAGTATAAGGACCGTAAGGGGAAAACTGTTTTTT. This sequence encodes CASSIRTVRGKLFF.

CDR3 nucleotides: TGTGCCAGCAGCTCTCCATTGTCTCAGGGGCGCTACGAGCAGTACTTC. Protein product: CASSSPLSQGRYEQYF. The chain uses TRBV11-3 and TRBJ2-7; D is perhaps TRBD1 (6 bases). Germline CDR1 SGHNT, CDR2 YENEEA. Trimming shortened V by 4 bases and J by 3 bases, and 19 bases separated the two germline ends. The CDR3 has 16 amino acids.

The J gene is TRBJ2-2, the V gene TRBV9; TRBD1 is a possible D gene (6 bases). Trimming cost V 6 bases and J 0 bases, with 18 bases left between them. In germline, CDR1 is SGDLS, CDR2 YYNGEE. CDR3 length: 17 amino acids. The CDR3 protein is CASTNPKQGPNTGELFF. The CDR3 nucleotides are TGTGCCAGCACAAACCCAAAACAGGGACCGAACACCGGGGAGCTGTTTTTT.

The chain recombines TRBV7-2 with TRBJ2-3, with D possibly being TRBD2 (5 bases). Trimming removed 2 bases from V and 4 bases from J, with 13 bases in between. CDR3 length: 15 residues. Germline V gene data show CDR1 as SGHTA and CDR2 as FQGNSA. The CDR3 is CASSLQLVGADTQYF. CDR3 nucleotide sequence: TGTGCCAGCAGCTTACAACTAGTCGGGGCAGATACGCAGTATTTT. Using reference TRBV7-2 and TRBJ2-3 for the parts outside the CDR3, the full variable domain is GAGVSQSPSNKVTEKGKDVELRCDPISGHTALYWYRQSLGQGLEFLIYFQGNSAPDKSGLPSDRFSAERTGGSVSTLTIQRTQQEDSAVYLCASSLQLVGADTQYFGPGTRLTVL.

A few counts support this clone. The V call is TRBV9, the J call TRBJ2-7, with TRBD1 identical over 7 bases. This CDR3 has 16 amino acids. Trimming at V came to 0 bases and at J to 2 bases, leaving 8 bases not matched to a gene. Germline V gene data show CDR1 as SGDLS and CDR2 as YYNGEE. CDR3 DNA: TGTGCCAGCAGCGTAGGGGACAGACCTGGACCCTACGAGCAGTACTTC. Amino acid sequence: CASSVGDRPGPYEQYF. Looking up the rest from reference TRBV9 and TRBJ2-7 gives the full variable domain: DSGVTQTPKHLITATGQRVTLRCSPRSGDLSVYWYQQSLDQGLQFLIQYYNGEERAKGNILERFSAQQFPDLHSELNLSSLELGDSALYFCASSVGDRPGPYEQYFGPGTRLTVT.

This chain connects TRBV13 to TRBJ2-3, with 9 nucleotides matching TRBD2. The CDR3 loop spans 16 amino acids. V gave up 2 bases and J gave up 4 bases; unmatched junction bases: 7. Germline loops: CDR1 PRHDT, CDR2 FYEKMQ (reference sequence). The CDR3 sequence is CASSLLASGMSDTQYF. CDR3 DNA: TGTGCCAGCAGCTTATTGGCTAGCGGGATGTCAGATACGCAGTATTTT.